The rows below give T cell receptor beta chains drawn from one sample of a study of shared clonotypes between healthy human individuals. This table comes from immunoSEQ multiplex PCR, and its TCRdb copy is limited to in-frame clones, with some not included. The table records some 2.1 million clones, roughly 94% of them present only once. The sequenced material came from naive CD8+ T cells sorted from blood. The receptor set was obtained from a man aged 18-30 years in good health. CDR3s include the opening cysteine and the closing phenylalanine or tryptophan. A D gene is named only where the DNA matches it firmly. A clone size is listed for some rows: how often the clone was seen (once, few, many), or a class if it is expanded.

J | size | length | V | D | CDR3 | DNA
TRBJ2-7 | . | 15 | TRBV7-2 | . | CASSSYAGTSYEQYF | TGTGCCAGCAGCTCCTACGCCGGGACCTCCTACGAGCAGTACTTC
TRBJ2-1 | . | 12 | TRBV4-3 | . | CASSQAGVEQFF | TGCGCCAGCAGCCAAGCAGGGGTTGAGCAGTTCTTC
TRBJ2-2 | . | 11 | TRBV11-2 | . | CASSLTGELFF | TGTGCCAGCAGCTTAACTGGGGAGCTGTTTTTT
TRBJ2-7 | . | 14 | TRBV7-8 | . | CASSLRGAPIEQYF | TGTGCCAGCAGCTTACGGGGGGCCCCGATCGAGCAGTACTTC
TRBJ1-1 | once | 15 | TRBV4-1 | . | CASSLLISRGAEAFF | TGCGCCAGCAGCCTACTGATCTCTCGGGGGGCTGAAGCTTTCTTT
TRBJ1-5 | . | 16 | TRBV5-1 | TRBD1 | CASSFDRDVSNQPQHF | TGCGCCAGCAGCTTCGACAGGGATGTCAGCAATCAGCCCCAGCATTTT
TRBJ1-1 | . | 13 | TRBV15 | . | CATSTVGNTEAFF | TGTGCCACCAGCACCGTAGGGAACACTGAAGCTTTCTTT
TRBJ2-7 | . | 14 | TRBV4-3 | . | CASSQEAGIHEQYF | TGCGCCAGCAGCCAAGAGGCGGGAATCCACGAGCAGTACTTC
TRBJ2-5 | once | 19 | TRBV5-5 | TRBD2 | CASSWAPLAGGSQWETQYF | TGTGCCAGCAGCTGGGCCCCACTAGCGGGGGGATCCCAGTGGGAGACCCAGTACTTC
TRBJ2-3 | once | 17 | TRBV4-2 | TRBD2 | CASSQDLLAGESDTQYF | TGTGCCAGCAGCCAGGACCTCCTAGCGGGAGAATCAGATACGCAGTATTTT
TRBJ2-2 | few | 15 | TRBV9 | . | CASSVGRVNTGELFF | TGTGCCAGCAGCGTCGGGAGAGTGAACACCGGGGAGCTGTTTTTT
TRBJ2-7 | . | 14 | TRBV19 | . | CASSIGGETYEQYF | TGTGCCAGTAGTATAGGCGGGGAAACCTACGAGCAGTACTTC
TRBJ2-7 | . | 13 | TRBV29-1 | . | CSVPDSERAEQYF | TGCAGCGTTCCGGACTCCGAGAGGGCCGAGCAGTACTTC
TRBJ2-5 | . | 14 | TRBV18 | . | CASSPRGRKETQYF | TGTGCCAGCTCACCCCGAGGTAGGAAAGAGACCCAGTACTTC
TRBJ2-2 | . | 14 | TRBV28 | . | CASSFQGSTGELFF | TGTGCCAGCAGTTTCCAGGGGAGTACCGGGGAGCTGTTTTTT
TRBJ1-5 | . | 16 | TRBV4-1 | TRBD1 | CASSPRAGTGDQPQHF | TGCGCCAGCAGCCCTAGAGCCGGGACAGGGGATCAGCCCCAGCATTTT
TRBJ2-1 | . | 14 | TRBV5-6 | . | CASSFQADYNEQFF | TGTGCCAGCAGCTTCCAAGCGGATTACAATGAGCAGTTCTTC
TRBJ2-3 | . | 15 | TRBV7-9 | . | CASSLTGFSTDTQYF | TGTGCCAGCAGCTTAACAGGATTTAGCACAGATACGCAGTATTTT
TRBJ2-1 | . | 14 | TRBV19 | . | CASEPALSYNEQFF | TGTGCCAGTGAACCGGCCCTCTCATACAATGAGCAGTTCTTC
TRBJ2-2 | . | 19 | TRBV21-1 | . | CASEPSYPGQGRTTGELFF | TGTGCCAGCGAGCCATCATACCCAGGACAGGGGCGAACCACCGGGGAGCTGTTTTTT
TRBJ1-6 | . | 16 | TRBV6-5 | . | CASSYRRQAYNSPLHF | TGTGCCAGCAGTTACCGCCGACAAGCCTATAATTCACCCCTCCACTTT
TRBJ2-1 | . | 15 | TRBV27 | TRBD2 | CASRDPGLAYNEQFF | TGTGCCAGCCGGGACCCGGGACTAGCCTACAATGAGCAGTTCTTC